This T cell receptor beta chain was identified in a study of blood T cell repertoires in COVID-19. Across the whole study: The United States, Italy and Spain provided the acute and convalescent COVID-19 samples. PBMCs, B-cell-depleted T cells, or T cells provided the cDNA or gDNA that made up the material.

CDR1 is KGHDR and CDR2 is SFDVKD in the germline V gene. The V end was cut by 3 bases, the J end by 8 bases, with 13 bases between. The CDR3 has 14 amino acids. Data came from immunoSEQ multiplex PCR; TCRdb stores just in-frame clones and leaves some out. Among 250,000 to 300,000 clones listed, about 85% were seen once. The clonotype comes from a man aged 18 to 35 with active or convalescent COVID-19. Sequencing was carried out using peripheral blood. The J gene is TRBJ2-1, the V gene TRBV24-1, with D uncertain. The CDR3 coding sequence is TGTGCCACCAGTGATAGAACTTCTAGTGATGAGCAGTTCTTC. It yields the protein CATSDRTSSDEQFF.